The clone carrying this T cell receptor beta chain came up many times. The time point here: newly diagnosed GD, antithyroid drugs for less than 3 months. From PBMCs, RNA was extracted and then used to make the TCR library. The data were taken from a study of regulatory T cells in long-lasting Graves disease. For the study at large: Antithyroid drugs had been taken by newly diagnosed Graves' patients for under 3 months.

V lost 1 base and J 4 bases, leaving 8 bases between the germline ends. CDR1 is SGHTA, CDR2 FQGNSA, per germline. The CDR3 covers 13 residues. According to the study, TCR beta libraries were built with iRepertoire HTBI primers and CDR3-region Arm-PCR. TCRdb used MiXCR to reprocess the multiplex PCR reads, holding one entry per CDR3 protein. In the table there are 250,000 to 400,000 distinct CDR3 sequences, 18% of which are singletons. V and J are TRBV7-2 and TRBJ2-7; a possible D gene is TRBD2 (5 bases). The specimen was peripheral blood mononuclear cells (PBMCs), collected at new diagnosis, from a patient treated with antithyroid drugs. The TCR comes from a female donor with Graves disease. CDR3 sequence reads: CASSLDGNYEQYF. The CDR3 nucleotides read TGTGCCAGCAGCTTAGACGGGAATTACGAGCAGTACTTC.